This T cell receptor beta chain was documented in a study of control samples from healthy donors and cancer patients (dated by TCRdb to about 2020). On this clone itself: It has no known antigen specificity. No much larger clonotype is one base removed from it; base qualities were not supplied.

The method behind the library was the immunoSEQ multiplex PCR assay. TCRdb carries this immuneACCESS record with in-frame sequences only. Its versions omit some clonotypes, under half of them owing to an unresolved V gene in the studies checked, with the rest unexplained. The sample records about 140,000 clones, 90% to 95% of which are singletons. In total, the top ten clones hold 13% of the sample. The receptor comes from a man aged 40-49 years in good health. The specimen sequenced was blood.

The CDR3 here reads CASSTGGSLLGYGYTF. Here is the DNA: TGTGCCAGCAGTACAGGGGGCTCCCTTCTAGGCTATGGCTACACCTTC. The sequence is built from TRBV2 and TRBJ1-2; 9 of the junction bases match TRBD1. There are 16 amino acids in the CDR3, from cysteine to phenylalanine inclusive. The only DNA kept is the CDR3, 48 bases in frame from the first base. V trim: 5 bases; J trim: 4 bases; unmatched bases: 11. In the germline V gene, CDR1 corresponds to SNHLY and CDR2 to FYNNEI.